These T cell receptor beta chains were read from a single sample in a study of OX40 agonist ivuxolimab in advanced cancers. Using immunoSEQ multiplex PCR, the repertoire was profiled, and TCRdb retains in-frame clones only, with some absent. Of around 18,000 clones in the sample, approximately 83% are singletons; the top ten hold 13%. This specimen was CD4+ or CD8+ T cells sorted from blood, taken in a trial of the OX40 agonist ivuxolimab. Every receptor here comes from an adult with an advanced solid tumor such as melanoma, head and neck, liver or kidney cancer. The CDR3 runs from the conserved cysteine through the conserved F or W. The D gene is left open where the match is weak. Expanded clones get a size class; other rows say once, few or many, or leave the size out.

TRBJ1-1,TRBV9,NA,few,CASSVGYMNTEAFF,TGTGCCAGCAGCGTAGGATATATGAACACTGAAGCTTTCTTT
TRBJ2-3,TRBV4-1,TRBD1,NA,CASSQDHETGVGDTQYF,TGCGCCAGCAGCCAAGATCACGAGACAGGGGTGGGAGATACGCAGTATTTT
TRBJ2-1,TRBV6-1,TRBD2,NA,CASNFLGSGVDEQFF,TGTGCCAGTAACTTTCTGGGTAGCGGGGTGGATGAGCAGTTCTTC
TRBJ1-6,TRBV7-3,NA,NA,CASSLSQDSPLHF,TGTGCCAGCAGCTTATCGCAGGATTCACCCCTCCACTTT
TRBJ1-5,TRBV30,NA,NA,CAWSVTRSGPQHF,TGTGCCTGGAGTGTAACGCGGTCGGGGCCCCAGCATTTT
TRBJ2-3,TRBV9,NA,NA,CASSVALASTDTQYF,TGTGCCAGCAGCGTAGCTTTAGCGAGCACAGATACGCAGTATTTT
TRBJ2-3,TRBV27,TRBD1,NA,CASSYRDSSTDTQYF,TGTGCCAGCAGTTACCGGGACAGTTCCACAGATACGCAGTATTTT
TRBJ1-1,TRBV6-1,NA,NA,CASRLDRAMNTEAFF,TGTGCCAGCAGGTTAGACCGGGCGATGAACACTGAAGCTTTCTTT
TRBJ2-3,TRBV5-1,TRBD2,NA,CASSFLAGGPYYTQYF,TGCGCCAGCAGCTTTCTAGCGGGAGGGCCTTACTATACGCAGTATTTT
TRBJ2-7,TRBV19,TRBD1,NA,CASSPDREGEQYF,TGTGCCAGTAGCCCTGACAGGGAAGGTGAGCAGTACTTC
TRBJ1-1,TRBV5-1,NA,NA,CASRYYLDSRGGNAEAFF,TGCGCCAGCAGGTATTATCTAGACAGTAGGGGAGGGAACGCTGAAGCTTTCTTT
TRBJ2-1,TRBV2,NA,NA,CASRLLRPAGNEQFF,TGTGCCAGCAGACTCCTTCGCCCCGCAGGGAATGAGCAGTTCTTC
TRBJ2-1,TRBV7-3,TRBD2,NA,CASSLRSGGRHEQFF,TGTGCCAGCAGCTTAAGGTCGGGGGGGCGCCATGAGCAGTTCTTC
TRBJ2-2,TRBV6-5,TRBD1,NA,CASKTGVNTGELFF,TGTGCCAGCAAGACAGGGGTTAACACCGGGGAGCTGTTTTTT
TRBJ2-7,TRBV4-1,NA,NA,CASSQAWGNSYEQYF,TGCGCCAGCAGCCAAGCATGGGGGAATTCCTACGAGCAGTACTTC
TRBJ1-2,TRBV9,TRBD1,NA,CASSGGDRGLQGYTF,TGTGCCAGCAGCGGCGGGGACAGGGGGCTTCAGGGCTACACCTTC
TRBJ1-3,TRBV2,TRBD1,NA,CASSFLNRGNGNTIYF,TGTGCCAGCAGCTTTCTGAACAGGGGAAACGGGAACACCATATATTTT
TRBJ1-2,TRBV6-6,NA,NA,CASSYFRGHGYTF,TGTGCCAGCAGTTACTTTCGGGGGCATGGCTACACCTTC
TRBJ1-2,TRBV7-9,NA,NA,CASSLYGVEGYTF,TGTGCCAGCAGCTTATACGGGGTTGAGGGCTACACCTTC
TRBJ2-7,TRBV5-1,NA,NA,CASSLGLQISYEQYF,TGCGCCAGCAGCTTGGGACTGCAAATCTCCTACGAGCAGTACTTC
TRBJ1-3,TRBV28,NA,NA,CASIPGGAGNTIYF,TGTGCCAGCATCCCGGGGGGTGCTGGAAACACCATATATTTT
TRBJ1-1,TRBV11-2,NA,medium-sized,CASSIGLNTEAFF,TGTGCCAGCAGCATAGGTCTCAACACTGAAGCTTTCTTT
TRBJ2-7,TRBV29-1,NA,NA,CSVVSVSYEQYF,TGCAGCGTTGTTTCCGTCTCCTACGAGCAGTACTTC
TRBJ2-7,TRBV10-3,NA,medium-sized,CAISESSSYEQYF,TGTGCCATCAGTGAGTCTAGTTCCTACGAGCAGTACTTC
TRBJ2-3,TRBV19,TRBD2,NA,CASSISRTSVTDTQYF,TGTGCCAGTAGTATCTCTAGGACTAGCGTCACAGATACGCAGTATTTT
TRBJ2-5,TRBV15,NA,NA,CATSRDRGRETQYF,TGTGCCACCAGCAGAGACAGGGGGAGGGAGACCCAGTACTTC